This passage covers 6 T cell receptor beta chains from one sample sequenced in a study of a mutant IDH1 vaccine in newly diagnosed glioma. Profiling relied on immunoSEQ multiplex PCR, and the TCRdb table lists in-frame clones only, not all of them. The sample lists about 41,000 clones, around 76% occurring once. These receptors have no identified antigens. Noted time point: week 23, last vaccination. The study gave 300 ug of mutant IDH1 20-mer peptide per vaccine dose, with topical imiquimod. This material consisted of PBMCs, taken from a glioma patient whose treatment included an IDH1 peptide vaccine. The receptors were gathered from a woman between 35 and 50 years old with glioma. Some clones in this sample may be carry-over from other donors' samples.

The chain joins TRBV5-5 to TRBJ1-1, with no clear D. Trimming stripped 7 bases from V and 4 bases from J, with 11 bases between. The CDR3 spans 12 residues. Germline assignment: CDR1 SGHKS and CDR2 YYEKEE (reference sequence). The chain's CDR3 is CASGWDFTEAFF. CDR3 nucleotides: TGTGCCAGCGGTTGGGATTTCACTGAAGCTTTCTTT.

The genes are TRBV7-9 and TRBJ1-1; D is unclear. Per germline, CDR1 SEHNR and CDR2 FQNEAQ (reference sequence). V gave up 5 bases and J gave up 0 bases, with 13 bases separating them. This CDR3 has 15 amino acids. The CDR3 DNA sequence: TGTGCCAGCAGCCCGAAGGGCTCCATGAACACTGAAGCTTTCTTT. The encoded protein is CASSPKGSMNTEAFF.

This chain connects TRBV6-1 to TRBJ2-2, with 7 bases lining up with TRBD1. V lost 6 bases, J lost 0 bases, and 1 base stayed unmatched. CDR1 is MNHNS and CDR2 is SASEGT in the germline V gene. This CDR3 is 14 amino acids long. CDR3 loop: CASRGQTNTGELFF. The DNA for the CDR3 is TGTGCCAGCAGGGGACAGACGAACACCGGGGAGCTGTTTTTT.

The chain joins TRBV6-5 to TRBJ1-1; D gene ambiguous. The CDR3 runs 12 residues. V was trimmed by 3 bases and J by 8 bases, leaving 10 bases between them. The V gene's germline CDR1 is MNHEY and CDR2 SVGAGI. The CDR3 reads CASSYIGREAFF. CDR3 in DNA: TGTGCCAGCAGTTATATCGGGCGGGAAGCTTTCTTT.

The chain joins TRBV2 to TRBJ1-1, with D possibly matching TRBD1 (5 bases). The germline CDR1 and CDR2 sequences are SNHLY and FYNNEI. The CDR3 is made up of 11 amino acids. V lost 10 bases, J lost 6 bases, and 12 bases lay in between. CDR3 sequence reads: CATRGGSEAFF. DNA for the CDR3: TGTGCCACCCGGGGGGGATCTGAAGCTTTCTTT. Drawing the rest from reference TRBV2 and TRBJ1-1, the complete variable domain is EPEVTQTPSHQVTQMGQEVILRCVPISNHLYFYWYRQILGQKVEFLVSFYNNEISEKSEIFDDQFSVERPDGSNFTLKIRSTKLEDSAMYFCATRGGSEAFFGQGTRLTVV.

The V call is TRBV1, the J call TRBJ1-5. TRBV1 is classified as a pseudogene. The length of the CDR3 is 14 residues. This CDR3 is CTLVPGKGNQPQHF. CDR3 sequence (DNA): TGCACCCTCGTCCCGGGGAAAGGCAATCAGCCCCAGCATTTT.